The rows below give T cell receptor beta chains drawn from one sample of a study of blood T cells in healthy people across ages. TCRdb redid the calling of the 5' RACE reads with MiXCR, one entry per CDR3 protein. The repertoire holds fewer than 700,000 distinct CDR3 sequences, with about 45% as singletons. The source material was blood. These receptors were collected from an elderly man in good health. CDR3s include the opening cysteine and the closing phenylalanine or tryptophan. The order of the fields is CDR3 protein, CDR3 DNA, J gene, clone size, V gene, D gene. D genes are given only for firm matches. Rows give clone size only sometimes, using once, few, many, or a class for an expanded clone.

cdr3_aa: CASSLARDTSTSPLHF
cdr3_nt: TGTGCCAGCAGCTTAGCCCGGGACACTTCCACTTCACCCCTCCACTTT
j_call: TRBJ1-6
clone_size: few
v_call: TRBV7-2
d_call: .

cdr3_aa: CASTQDRENTEAFF
cdr3_nt: TGTGCCAGCACCCAAGACCGGGAGAACACTGAAGCTTTCTTT
j_call: TRBJ1-1
clone_size: many
v_call: TRBV6-5
d_call: .

cdr3_aa: CASSLIGAGELFF
cdr3_nt: TGTGCCAGCAGCTTAATCGGCGCCGGGGAGCTGTTTTTT
j_call: TRBJ2-2
clone_size: .
v_call: TRBV7-3
d_call: .

cdr3_aa: CSARVRGSRETQYF
cdr3_nt: TGCAGTGCTAGAGTGCGGGGAAGTCGTGAGACCCAGTACTTC
j_call: TRBJ2-5
clone_size: .
v_call: TRBV20-1
d_call: .

cdr3_aa: CASSKTSGTGYHEQYF
cdr3_nt: TGTGCCAGCAGTAAAACTTCCGGGACAGGGTACCACGAGCAGTACTTC
j_call: TRBJ2-7
clone_size: few
v_call: TRBV12-3/TRBV12-4
d_call: TRBD1

cdr3_aa: CSVEVTARSYTF
cdr3_nt: TGCAGCGTTGAGGTAACTGCTAGGAGCTACACCTTC
j_call: TRBJ1-2
clone_size: once
v_call: TRBV29-1
d_call: .

cdr3_aa: CASLQGEGSTEAFF
cdr3_nt: TGTGCCAGCCTCCAAGGGGAAGGGAGCACTGAAGCTTTCTTT
j_call: TRBJ1-1
clone_size: few
v_call: TRBV2
d_call: .

cdr3_aa: CASFPTGRRGDTEAFF
cdr3_nt: TGTGCCAGCTTCCCTACCGGGAGGAGGGGGGACACTGAAGCTTTCTTT
j_call: TRBJ1-1
clone_size: .
v_call: TRBV18
d_call: .

cdr3_aa: CAISGEGRTSYEQYF
cdr3_nt: TGTGCCATCAGTGGGGAGGGGCGAACCTCCTACGAGCAGTACTTC
j_call: TRBJ2-7
clone_size: few
v_call: TRBV10-3
d_call: TRBD2

cdr3_aa: CASSLDPVATYEQYF
cdr3_nt: TGTGCCAGCAGCTTAGACCCCGTGGCCACCTACGAGCAGTACTTC
j_call: TRBJ2-7
clone_size: few
v_call: TRBV7-2
d_call: .

cdr3_aa: CASSHTGTSGAYEQYF
cdr3_nt: TGTGCCAGCAGCCATACCGGGACTAGCGGAGCCTACGAGCAGTACTTC
j_call: TRBJ2-7
clone_size: .
v_call: TRBV14
d_call: TRBD2

cdr3_aa: CASSQQGTGNTIYF
cdr3_nt: TGTGCCAGCAGCCAACAGGGCACTGGAAACACCATATATTTT
j_call: TRBJ1-3
clone_size: .
v_call: TRBV9
d_call: .

cdr3_aa: CSARGQGRGANVLTF
cdr3_nt: TGCAGTGCTAGAGGTCAGGGGAGGGGGGCCAACGTCCTGACTTTC
j_call: TRBJ2-6
clone_size: .
v_call: TRBV20-1
d_call: .

cdr3_aa: CASSLEPEETQYF
cdr3_nt: TGTGCCAGCAGCTTAGAGCCGGAAGAGACCCAGTACTTC
j_call: TRBJ2-5
clone_size: .
v_call: TRBV11-2
d_call: .

cdr3_aa: CASSIASGSLDEQFF
cdr3_nt: TGTGCCAGTAGTATAGCTAGCGGGAGTCTCGATGAGCAGTTCTTC
j_call: TRBJ2-1
clone_size: .
v_call: TRBV19
d_call: TRBD2

cdr3_aa: CASSLVTSAPYNEQFF
cdr3_nt: TGTGCCAGCAGCTTAGTGACTAGCGCTCCCTACAATGAGCAGTTCTTC
j_call: TRBJ2-1
clone_size: .
v_call: TRBV7-8
d_call: TRBD2

cdr3_aa: CASSSHSSGSYNEQYF
cdr3_nt: TGTGCCAGCAGTTCCCACTCTAGCGGGAGCTACAATGAGCAGTACTTC
j_call: TRBJ2-7
clone_size: .
v_call: TRBV27
d_call: TRBD2

cdr3_aa: CASSQDRMGSNTEAFF
cdr3_nt: TGCGCCAGCAGCCAAGATCGGATGGGCTCGAACACTGAAGCTTTCTTT
j_call: TRBJ1-1
clone_size: .
v_call: TRBV4-3
d_call: .

cdr3_aa: CSAVSGRIYEQYF
cdr3_nt: TGCAGTGCTGTTAGCGGGAGGATCTACGAGCAGTACTTC
j_call: TRBJ2-7
clone_size: few
v_call: TRBV20-1
d_call: TRBD2

cdr3_aa: CSVGEPPRGYTF
cdr3_nt: TGCAGCGTTGGAGAACCCCCGAGGGGCTACACCTTC
j_call: TRBJ1-2
clone_size: many
v_call: TRBV29-1
d_call: .

cdr3_aa: CASRKEAGMNTEAFF
cdr3_nt: TGTGCCAGCAGGAAGGAGGCAGGGATGAACACTGAAGCTTTCTTT
j_call: TRBJ1-1
clone_size: .
v_call: TRBV11-2
d_call: .

cdr3_aa: CASRPNSGNYGYTF
cdr3_nt: TGTGCCAGCAGGCCAAACTCTGGAAATTATGGCTACACCTTC
j_call: TRBJ1-2
clone_size: few
v_call: TRBV7-9
d_call: .

cdr3_aa: CASRPSGSQETQYF
cdr3_nt: TGTGCCAGCAGACCTAGCGGGAGCCAAGAGACCCAGTACTTC
j_call: TRBJ2-5
clone_size: .
v_call: TRBV7-2
d_call: TRBD2

cdr3_aa: CASSQSGASGANVLTF
cdr3_nt: TGCGCCAGCAGCCAATCCGGGGCCTCTGGGGCCAACGTCCTGACTTTC
j_call: TRBJ2-6
clone_size: .
v_call: TRBV4-3
d_call: .

cdr3_aa: CASSLSGGAVGEQFF
cdr3_nt: TGTGCCAGCAGCTTAAGCGGGGGGGCCGTCGGTGAGCAGTTCTTC
j_call: TRBJ2-1
clone_size: .
v_call: TRBV11-2
d_call: TRBD2

cdr3_aa: CASSPRSGSDTQYF
cdr3_nt: TGTGCCAGCAGTCCTCGGTCGGGCTCAGATACGCAGTATTTT
j_call: TRBJ2-3
clone_size: few
v_call: TRBV2
d_call: .

cdr3_aa: CASSFSSWTPQGHTEAFF
cdr3_nt: TGTGCCAGCAGCTTTAGTAGTTGGACCCCACAGGGCCACACTGAAGCTTTCTTT
j_call: TRBJ1-1
clone_size: few
v_call: TRBV7-9
d_call: .

cdr3_aa: CASSQDLSYQETQYF
cdr3_nt: TGTGCCAGCAGCCAAGATCTCAGCTATCAAGAGACCCAGTACTTC
j_call: TRBJ2-5
clone_size: few
v_call: TRBV3-1
d_call: .

cdr3_aa: CSATGTYNEQFF
cdr3_nt: TGCAGTGCTACAGGGACTTACAATGAGCAGTTCTTC
j_call: TRBJ2-1
clone_size: .
v_call: TRBV20-1
d_call: .

cdr3_aa: CASSQDRLISTDTQYF
cdr3_nt: TGTGCCAGCAGCCAAGATAGGTTGATTAGCACAGATACGCAGTATTTT
j_call: TRBJ2-3
clone_size: .
v_call: TRBV3-1
d_call: .

cdr3_aa: CASSQDSGGINEQFF
cdr3_nt: TGCGCCAGCAGCCAAGATAGCGGGGGGATCAATGAGCAGTTCTTC
j_call: TRBJ2-1
clone_size: once
v_call: TRBV4-3
d_call: TRBD2

cdr3_aa: CSAFLMLAGAQETQYF
cdr3_nt: TGCAGCGCCTTCCTGATGCTAGCGGGAGCACAAGAGACCCAGTACTTC
j_call: TRBJ2-5
clone_size: few
v_call: TRBV29-1
d_call: TRBD2

cdr3_aa: CASSQGMRVSYNEQFF
cdr3_nt: TGTGCCAGCAGCCAAGGAATGCGGGTTTCCTACAATGAGCAGTTCTTC
j_call: TRBJ2-1
clone_size: .
v_call: TRBV3-1
d_call: .

cdr3_aa: CASSQEFLEGYTF
cdr3_nt: TGCGCCAGCAGCCAAGAATTTCTAGAGGGCTACACCTTC
j_call: TRBJ1-2
clone_size: .
v_call: TRBV4-1
d_call: .

cdr3_aa: CSASTAGGSETQYF
cdr3_nt: TGCAGTGCTAGTACAGCGGGAGGTTCAGAGACCCAGTACTTC
j_call: TRBJ2-5
clone_size: .
v_call: TRBV20-1
d_call: TRBD2